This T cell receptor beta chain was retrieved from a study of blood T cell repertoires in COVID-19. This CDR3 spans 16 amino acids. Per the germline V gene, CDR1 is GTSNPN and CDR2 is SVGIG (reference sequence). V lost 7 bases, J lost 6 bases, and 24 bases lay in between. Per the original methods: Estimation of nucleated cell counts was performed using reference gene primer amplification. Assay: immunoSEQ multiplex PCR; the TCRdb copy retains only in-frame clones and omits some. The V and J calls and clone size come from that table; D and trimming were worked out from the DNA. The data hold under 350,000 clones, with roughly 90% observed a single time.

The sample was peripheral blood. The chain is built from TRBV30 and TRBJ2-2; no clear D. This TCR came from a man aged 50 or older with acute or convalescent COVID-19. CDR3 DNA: TGTGCCTCCCCTGGGCGATCAAACACCCTCGCCGGGGAGCTGTTTTTT. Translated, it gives CASPGRSNTLAGELFF.